One sample yielded the 5 T cell receptor beta chains listed below, sequenced in a study of T cell responses to AZD1222 COVID-19 vaccine. Generated by immunoSEQ multiplex PCR, the TCRdb table keeps only in-frame clones and is missing some. The sample records 80,000 to 100,000 clones, just over 90% being singletons. The sample consisted of peripheral blood, taken on day 0 of AZD1222 vaccination. These receptors were taken from an adult in good health.

The chain couples TRBV29-1 to TRBJ1-2; tentatively, D is TRBD1 (6 bases). Germline assignment: CDR1 SQVTM and CDR2 ANQGSEA. Trimming shortened V by 7 bases and J by 4 bases, and 22 bases separated the two germline ends. The CDR3 length is 15 residues. The CDR3 DNA reads as TGCAGCGCTGATCAACAGGGCAAAGAAGTCTATGGCTACACCTTC. As protein: CSADQQGKEVYGYTF.

Notes on this clone: The DNA is omitted, as the CDR3 cannot be located on it reliably, and the CDR3 follows TCRdb's listing. V is TRBV27 and J is TRBJ2-1; TRBD2 is taken as the D call from the table, unchecked against the DNA. The germline V gene encodes CDR1 MNHEY and CDR2 SMNVEV (reference sequence). With termini counted, the CDR3 has 15 amino acids. The CDR3 reads CASSSSTSGARTQFF.

V usage is TRBV10-2 and J usage is TRBJ2-3; D gene uncertain. This CDR3 region has 14 residues. The V and J ends lost 0 bases and 8 bases respectively, with 12 bases between them. Germline assignment: CDR1 WSHSY and CDR2 SAAADI. For the CDR3, the DNA is TGCGCCAGCAGTGAGTCGGCTAGATTGGTTACGCAGTATTTT. This translates into CASSESARLVTQYF.

The rearrangement links TRBV7-6 to TRBJ2-2; D gene unclear. Germline V lookup: CDR1 SGHVS, CDR2 FNYEAQ. This CDR3 contains 15 residues. The ends were cut back, 5 bases at V and 1 base at J, with 11 bases in the middle. Written as DNA, the CDR3 is TGTGCCAGCAGCCTCATCTGGGAGAACACCGGGGAGCTGTTTTTT. Translated: CASSLIWENTGELFF.

The J gene is TRBJ1-2, the V gene TRBV7-9, with D hard to call. The V gene's germline CDR1 is SEHNR and CDR2 FQNEAQ (reference sequence). This CDR3 is 14 amino acids long. V was shortened by 4 bases and J by 4 bases, with 13 bases between the two germline ends. As DNA, the CDR3 is TGTGCCAGCAGCTCATCGGCACCCGTCTATGGCTACACCTTC. Translation gives CASSSSAPVYGYTF. The full variable domain, completed using reference TRBV7-9 and TRBJ1-2, is DTGVSQNPRHKITKRGQNVTFRCDPISEHNRLYWYRQTLGQGPEFLTYFQNEAQLEKSRLLSDRFSAERPKGSFSTLEIQRTEQGDSAMYLCASSSSAPVYGYTFGSGTRLTVV.